Listed here are 15 T cell receptor beta chains from one sample, sequenced in a study of early T cells in non-severe SARS-CoV-2 infection. Using its own MiXCR run on the 5' RACE reads, TCRdb lists one record per CDR3 protein. Of 27,000 or so distinct CDR3 sequences listed, roughly 3.9% are singletons. Sequencing was done on a sample of whole blood. The receptor source for this set is an adult who was a healthcare worker with PCR-confirmed SARS-CoV-2 infection or an uninfected control (not recorded which).

At least ten counts were recorded for this clonotype. V usage is TRBV19 and J usage is TRBJ1-5; D gene unclear. V was shortened by 7 bases and J by 2 bases, with 15 bases between the two germline ends. Germline V gives CDR1 LNHDA, CDR2 SQIVND (reference sequence). This CDR3 is 15 amino acids long. In DNA, the CDR3 is TGTGCCAGTACCTCAAGTTCGGGTGGCAATCAGCCCCAGCATTTT. This translates into CASTSSSGGNQPQHF.

This clonotype appeared a few times. The chain carries TRBV11-2 and TRBJ2-3; no clear D gene. V shed 2 bases and J shed 5 bases, with 17 bases lying between them. The CDR3 has 16 residues. CDR1 SGHAT and CDR2 FQNNGV come from the germline V gene. CDR3 loop: CASSLIVSSVGDTQYF. The CDR3 coding sequence is TGTGCCAGCAGCTTAATAGTTAGCTCAGTGGGAGATACGCAGTATTTT.

This clonotype has ten or more counts. V usage is TRBV20-1 and J usage is TRBJ2-7; 11 bases map to TRBD2. This CDR3 region has 20 residues. The germline V gene has CDR1 DFQATT and CDR2 SNEGSKA (reference sequence). Germline trimming cut 5 bases from V and 3 bases from J; bases unmatched to any gene: 24. In nucleotides, the CDR3 is TGCAGTGCTGTACGTTGGAACCCGGGACAACGACTAGCGGGAAGCTACGAGCAGTACTTC. Translation: CSAVRWNPGQRLAGSYEQYF.

This clonotype was seen at least ten times. The V call is TRBV4-1, the J call TRBJ2-3; a possible D gene is TRBD2 (6 bases). CDR1 and CDR2 from the germline V gene are MGHRA and YSYEKL. This CDR3 comprises 15 residues. The V and J ends lost 3 bases and 7 bases respectively, with 17 bases between them. The CDR3 loop is CASSQEGLGANTQYF. Written as DNA, the CDR3 is TGCGCCAGCAGCCAGGAGGGCCTTGGAGCAAATACGCAGTATTTT.

This clonotype was seen repeatedly, ten times or more. V and J are TRBV5-1 and TRBJ2-7; D gene ambiguous. CDR1 and CDR2 from the germline V gene are SGHRS and YFSETQ. V shed 0 bases and J shed 0 bases, with 7 bases lying between them. This CDR3 has 14 residues. CDR3 region: CASSLERSSYEQYF. The CDR3 nucleotides are TGCGCCAGCAGCTTGGAACGGAGCTCCTACGAGCAGTACTTC.

This clonotype was seen many times. The J gene is TRBJ2-1, the V gene TRBV29-1; 7 positions agree with TRBD2. Germline V lookup: CDR1 SQVTM, CDR2 ANQGSEA. The CDR3 length is 14 residues. Losses at the gene ends were 1 base for V and 3 bases for J; bases not matched to a gene: 3. The CDR3 spells CSVEVSGFYNEQFF. CDR3 DNA: TGCAGCGTTGAAGTTAGCGGGTTCTACAATGAGCAGTTCTTC.

The chain links TRBV7-9 to TRBJ2-7; 10 bases align to TRBD2. The CDR3 sequence is 15 residues long. V shed 0 bases, J shed 6 bases, and the junction held 5 bases outside the gene matches. Germline V gene data show CDR1 as SEHNR and CDR2 as FQNEAQ (reference sequence). CDR3 DNA: TGTGCCAGCAGCTTAGCGGCTAGCGGGAGAGGCGAGCAGTACTTC. Translated: CASSLAASGRGEQYF.

A word on this clonotype: A much larger clone lies one base from this, so it may be a read error. The J gene is TRBJ2-1, the V gene TRBV3-1, with TRBD2 identical over 13 bases. J lost 8 bases, V lost 4 bases, and 11 bases had no gene match. The germline V gene has CDR1 LGHDT and CDR2 YNNKEL (reference sequence). The CDR3 is 17 residues long. This CDR3 is CASSRVVLAGGVDEQFF. In DNA, the CDR3 is TGTGCCAGCAGCCGAGTGGTACTAGCGGGAGGGGTCGATGAGCAGTTCTTC.

The genes are TRBV6-6 and TRBJ2-7, with D perhaps TRBD2 (6 bases). The CDR3 covers 15 residues. The ends were cut back, 4 bases at V and 2 bases at J, with 15 bases in the middle. CDR1 is MNHNY and CDR2 is SVGAGI in the germline V gene (reference sequence). The CDR3 loop reads CASSSTGTPAYEQYF. In DNA, the CDR3 is TGTGCCAGCAGTTCCACCGGGACTCCAGCCTACGAGCAGTACTTC.

This sequence joins TRBV7-2 and TRBJ2-5; D may be TRBD2 (5 bases). The CDR3 is 14 residues long. Per the germline V gene, CDR1 is SGHTA and CDR2 is FQGNSA. V was shortened by 3 bases and J by 4 bases, with 12 bases between the two germline ends. DNA for the CDR3: TGTGCCAGCAGCTTCAGAGTCGAGGGAGAGACCCAGTACTTC. Translated, it gives CASSFRVEGETQYF.

This clonotype occurred many times. The CDR3 DNA reads TGTGCCACCGAGACGACGATGGTTCAAGCTTTCTTT. It is translated as CATETTMVQAFF. The V and J genes are TRBV28 and TRBJ1-1; D gene unclear. Trimming cost V 10 bases and J 9 bases, with 18 bases left between them. CDR1 MDHEN and CDR2 SYDVKM come from the germline V gene. The CDR3 contains 12 residues.

The V call is TRBV13, the J call TRBJ2-7; D may match TRBD1 or TRBD2 (6 bases each). Germline V gives CDR1 PRHDT, CDR2 FYEKMQ (reference sequence). V shed 5 bases and J shed 4 bases, with 21 bases lying between them. The CDR3 totals 16 residues. The CDR3: CASSPRGGYTGYEQYF. The CDR3 region has the DNA TGTGCCAGCAGCCCCAGGGGAGGCTACACTGGTTACGAGCAGTACTTC.

This clonotype was counted a few times. V and J are TRBV27 and TRBJ2-7, with 9 bases matching TRBD2. CDR3 length: 13 residues. Germline CDR1 reads MNHEY; CDR2 reads SMNVEV (reference sequence). J lost 5 bases, V lost 7 bases, and 6 bases had no gene match. The CDR3 DNA reads as TGTGCCAGCAAGGGACTAGCTTTCGACGAGCAGTACTTC. Translated, it gives CASKGLAFDEQYF.

The chain carries TRBV20-1 and TRBJ2-1; 7 bases match TRBD2. CDR1 and CDR2 (germline): DFQATT, SNEGSKA (reference sequence). J gave up 2 bases and V 1 base, and 5 bases lay outside the gene matches. CDR3 length equals 15 residues. CDR3 region: CSARVELATYNEQFF. The CDR3 DNA is TGCAGTGCTAGAGTCGAACTAGCGACCTACAATGAGCAGTTCTTC.

Ten or more counts support this clonotype. The V gene is TRBV5-1, the J gene TRBJ1-6, with D hard to call. Looked up from germline, CDR1 is SGHRS and CDR2 is YFSETQ. V was shortened by 3 bases and J by 6 bases, with 10 bases between the two germline ends. The CDR3 sequence is 14 residues long. In nucleotides, the CDR3 is TGCGCCAGCAGCTCTACTAGTACTAATTCACCCCTCCACTTT. Residues: CASSSTSTNSPLHF.